Below, 23 T cell receptor beta chains from the same sample are listed, as sequenced in a study of human T cells and chemical hapten exposure (dated by TCRdb to the early 2020s). Taken with the paper, the label for time point translates to: patch test 1, 2 weeks after DPC sensitization. This specimen's treatment or condition label, per the study, means: therapeutic diphenylcyclopropenone sensitization with weekly scalp DPC. Libraries were made using RACE. TCRdb shows the sequencer as NextSeq 500. TCRdb ran its own pipeline on the public reads, namely fastp trimming at Q25 and MiXCR clone calling, and kept in-frame beta chains. Every distinct CDR3 protein forms one entry, paired with its most common genes and DNA. The sample records 150,000 or so distinct CDR3 sequences, more than 12% of which are singletons. Together, the top ten hold 1.7% of the sample. The sample was whole blood, taken in connection with sensitization to the hapten diphenylcyclopropenone (DPC). These receptor sequences come from a woman aged 25 to 39 with alopecia areata. Some clones in this sample may be carry-over from other donors' samples.

This chain connects TRBV2 to TRBJ1-2; 7 bases agree with TRBD1. CDR3 size: 12 residues. From germline, CDR1 is SNHLY and CDR2 FYNNEI. V lost 6 bases, J lost 10 bases, and 8 bases stayed unmatched. The CDR3 DNA follows: TGTGCCAGCAGAACCATGGGACAGACCTACACCTTC. Amino acid sequence: CASRTMGQTYTF.

The genes are TRBV27 and TRBJ2-1; 7 nucleotides agree with TRBD1. Trimming took 7 bases from V and 4 from J; bases not matched to a gene: 4. CDR3 length: 13 residues. Germline CDR1 reads MNHEY; CDR2 reads SMNVEV (reference sequence). CDR3 in amino acids: CASTGTVYNEQFF. CDR3 nucleotide sequence: TGTGCCAGCACCGGGACAGTATACAATGAGCAGTTCTTC.

CDR3 coding DNA: TGTGCCAGTGGGCGGGTTGATTCACCCCTCCACTTT. Its protein product is CASGRVDSPLHF. The rearrangement joins TRBV19 to TRBJ1-6; D gene ambiguous. The CDR3 is 12 residues long. V was trimmed by 8 bases and J by 8 bases, leaving 10 bases between them. Germline CDR1 and CDR2: LNHDA and SQIVND (reference sequence).

Only a few counts were recorded for this clonotype. This chain uses TRBV5-1 with TRBJ2-3; D unresolved. Germline V gene sequence: CDR1 SGHRS, CDR2 YFSETQ. The CDR3 loop spans 14 amino acids. V lost 4 bases and J 0 bases, leaving 9 bases between the germline ends. In DNA form, the CDR3 reads TGCGCCAGCAGCCAGCAGACTAGCACAGATACGCAGTATTTT. Its translation: CASSQQTSTDTQYF.

The V gene is TRBV4-1, the J gene TRBJ1-6; 9 nucleotides align to TRBD1. The CDR3 totals 17 residues. Per the germline V gene, CDR1 is MGHRA and CDR2 is YSYEKL. Unmatched junction bases numbered 10, after V lost 3 bases and J lost 7 bases. In nucleotides, the CDR3 is TGCGCCAGCAGCCAGGTGGTTCCGGGGACAGGGAATTCACCCCTCCACTTT. Amino acid sequence: CASSQVVPGTGNSPLHF.

This clonotype was recorded at least ten times. V is TRBV3-1 and J is TRBJ2-3; D gene ambiguous. Trimming left V 0 bases short and J 0 bases short, with 13 bases between. Germline loops: CDR1 LGHDT, CDR2 YNNKEL (reference sequence). This CDR3 spans 17 amino acids. The CDR3 region has the DNA TGTGCCAGCAGCCAAGATATGGGGAACCCCAGCACAGATACGCAGTATTTT. Its translation: CASSQDMGNPSTDTQYF.

The chain employs TRBV29-1 and TRBJ1-1; D remains ambiguous. From germline, CDR1 is SQVTM and CDR2 ANQGSEA. The CDR3 sequence is 10 residues long. The germline V and J ends were trimmed by 5 bases and 6 bases, with 7 bases remaining between them. The CDR3 coding sequence is TGCAGCGTTACGGAACCTGAAGCTTTCTTT. Encoded protein: CSVTEPEAFF.

Many counts were recorded for this clonotype. V and J are TRBV5-1 and TRBJ2-5; TRBD1 aligns across 9 bases. Germline loops: CDR1 SGHRS, CDR2 YFSETQ. After removal of 4 bases from V and 3 bases from J, the junction contained 10 bases not matched to a gene. This CDR3 has 16 amino acids. The CDR3 region has the DNA TGCGCCAGCAGCCCCGGGACAGGGTACCCAAAAGAGACCCAGTACTTC. This codes for CASSPGTGYPKETQYF. The full variable domain, completed using reference TRBV5-1 and TRBJ2-5, is KAGVTQTPRYLIKTRGQQVTLSCSPISGHRSVSWYQQTPGQGLQFLFEYFSETQRNKGNFPGRFSGRQFSNSRSEMNVSTLELGDSALYLCASSPGTGYPKETQYFGPGTRLLVL.

This chain links TRBV18 with TRBJ2-7, with 7 bases matching TRBD1. CDR1 is KGHSH and CDR2 is LQKENI in the germline V gene. This CDR3 comprises 12 residues. V shed 6 bases, J shed 5 bases, and the junction held 4 bases outside the gene matches. The DNA of the CDR3 is TGTGCCAGCTCGAAGGGGGCGGACGAGCAGTACTTC. This codes for CASSKGADEQYF.

The V gene is TRBV12-5, the J gene TRBJ2-7, with 9 bases fitting TRBD1. The CDR3 extends over 15 amino acids. Germline lookup yields CDR1 LGHNT and CDR2 FRNRAP. Trimming at V came to 5 bases and at J to 2 bases, leaving 7 bases not matched to a gene. CDR3: CASGLSGQGPYEQYF. CDR3 DNA: TGTGCTAGTGGTCTCTCGGGACAGGGCCCCTACGAGCAGTACTTC.

This clonotype was detected a few times. This sequence joins TRBV6-2 or TRBV6-3 and TRBJ2-4; TRBD2 agrees at 7 bases. The CDR3 totals 13 residues. The germline V gene has CDR1 MNHEY and CDR2 SVGEGT. Unmatched junction bases numbered 10, after V lost 6 bases and J lost 11 bases. The CDR3 DNA sequence: TGTGCCAGCAGCCCTCAGGCTAGCGGCTTTCAGTACTTC. It is translated as CASSPQASGFQYF.

This clonotype has only a few counts. The chain employs TRBV7-9 and TRBJ2-2; D perhaps matches TRBD2 (7 bases). This CDR3 spans 15 amino acids. Trimming took 4 bases from V and 4 from J, leaving 13 bases between them. Germline CDR1 SEHNR, CDR2 FQNEAQ (reference sequence). The CDR3 DNA sequence: TGTGCCAGCAGCTCGGCGGGGGCCTCCACCGGGGAGCTGTTTTTT. It encodes CASSSAGASTGELFF.

This clonotype appeared many times. The V gene is TRBV6-2 or TRBV6-3, the J gene TRBJ2-7; no clear D gene. Germline CDR1 MNHEY, CDR2 SVGEGT. There are 11 residues in the CDR3. V was shortened by 2 bases and J by 6 bases, with 5 bases between the two germline ends. The CDR3 sequence is CASSYPSEQYF. CDR3 nucleotides: TGTGCCAGCAGTTACCCTAGCGAGCAGTACTTC.

The rearrangement uses TRBV10-3 and TRBJ1-5, with D hard to call. The germline CDR1 and CDR2 sequences are ENHRY and SYGVKD. V was trimmed by 0 bases and J by 4 bases, leaving 7 bases between them. CDR3 size: 14 residues. The CDR3 bases are TGTGCCATCAGTGAGTCTCTGGGGAATCAGCCCCAGCATTTT. The encoded protein is CAISESLGNQPQHF.

This chain links TRBV7-2 with TRBJ1-3; a weak D match, TRBD1 (6 bases). The CDR3 is made up of 16 amino acids. Between the trimmed V and J ends, which lost 1 base and 4 bases, there was a span of 14 bases. Germline V gene sequence: CDR1 SGHTA, CDR2 FQGNSA. CDR3 in DNA: TGTGCCAGCAGCTTAGAAAACAGGGTGTACGGAAACACCATATATTTT. Protein: CASSLENRVYGNTIYF.

This clonotype was counted a few times. The chain uses TRBV7-9 and TRBJ2-1; D is perhaps TRBD2 (6 bases). This CDR3 has 15 amino acids. V shed 4 bases and J shed 1 base, with 11 bases lying between them. The germline CDR1 and CDR2 sequences are SEHNR and FQNEAQ (reference sequence). The CDR3 protein is CASSYSGLSYNEQFF. In nucleotides, the CDR3 is TGTGCCAGCAGCTACTCGGGACTTTCCTACAATGAGCAGTTCTTC.

This clonotype has ten or more counts. This rearrangement joins TRBV29-1 to TRBJ2-5; no clear D gene. V gave up 5 bases and J gave up 6 bases, with 10 bases separating them. The CDR3 loop spans 11 amino acids. Germline values: CDR1 SQVTM, CDR2 ANQGSEA. DNA of the CDR3: TGCAGCGTTCTGGACCCGAAGACCCAGTACTTC. Residues: CSVLDPKTQYF.

This rearrangement joins TRBV10-3 to TRBJ2-7; possible D gene TRBD1, 5 bases. The V end was cut by 4 bases, the J end by 6 bases, with 10 bases between. Germline assignment: CDR1 ENHRY and CDR2 SYGVKD. CDR3 size: 12 residues. This CDR3 is CAISGQGREQYF. Here the CDR3 DNA reads TGTGCCATCAGTGGTCAGGGCCGCGAGCAGTACTTC.

This chain connects TRBV4-2 to TRBJ2-3, with 9 nucleotides matching TRBD2. Trimming cost V 4 bases and J 2 bases; bases outside gene matches: 4. The CDR3 contains 15 residues. Germline V gives CDR1 LGHNA, CDR2 YNFKEQ. The CDR3 DNA is TGTGCCAGCAGCCGGACTAGCGTAGACACAGATACGCAGTATTTT. It is translated as CASSRTSVDTDTQYF.

This clonotype was seen a handful of times. The chain couples TRBV12-3 or TRBV12-4 to TRBJ2-3; TRBD2 agrees at 12 bases. This CDR3 has 16 amino acids. V was pared by 3 bases and J by 5 bases, with 6 bases of the junction left unmatched. As DNA, the CDR3 is TGTGCCAGCAGTTTGACTAGCGGGAGTATTGGAGATACGCAGTATTTT. Its translation: CASSLTSGSIGDTQYF.

This clonotype showed up just a few times. The chain uses TRBV29-1 and TRBJ1-1; D might be TRBD1 (5 bases). CDR3 size: 13 residues. Trimming shortened V by 5 bases and J by 0 bases, and 10 bases separated the two germline ends. Germline loops: CDR1 SQVTM, CDR2 ANQGSEA. CDR3 sequence: CSVQQAVNTEAFF. The CDR3 nucleotides read TGCAGCGTTCAACAGGCGGTGAACACTGAAGCTTTCTTT.

This clonotype was seen a handful of times. This chain links TRBV10-3 with TRBJ1-1; a possible D gene is TRBD1 (6 bases). Germline CDR1 reads ENHRY; CDR2 reads SYGVKD. The CDR3 contains 15 residues. The V end lost 6 bases, the J end lost 3 bases, and 17 bases lay between the germline ends. CDR3 DNA: TGTGCCATCAGCACCGGGACAACCCGCGACACTGAAGCTTTCTTT. It is translated as CAISTGTTRDTEAFF.

This clonotype occurred many times. The chain links TRBV30 to TRBJ2-4; maybe TRBD1 (5 bases). The germline CDR1 and CDR2 sequences are GTSNPN and SVGIG (reference sequence). V dropped 2 bases and J dropped 1 base, with 12 bases sitting between them. The CDR3 sequence is 15 residues long. Written as DNA, the CDR3 is TGTGCCTGGAGTCAGGGATCCTGGGCCAAAAACATTCAGTACTTC. Protein sequence: CAWSQGSWAKNIQYF.